One sample yielded the 18 T cell receptor delta chains listed below, sequenced in a study of gamma-delta T cells after stem cell transplantation (TCRdb year 2016). The library was generated by RT-PCR. These reads were obtained on an Illumina MiSeq. TCRdb reanalyzed the public reads with the CATT caller, and identical DNA sequences were merged afterwards. This sample is represented by under 3,500 delta-chain clones; 20% to 25% of them were singletons. The ten largest clonotypes hold 26% of the sample. Specimen: gamma-delta T cells. Every receptor here comes from a human donor. It is not recorded whose cells these are; they may come from a transplant donor.

This clone has only a few counts. This likely stems from a read error, as it lies one base from a far larger clone. The sample has other DNA sequences that encode this CDR3 too. The genes are TRDV2 and TRDJ1, with 9 bases lining up with TRDD3. J lost 0 bases, V lost 7 bases, and 20 bases had no gene match. CDR3 length equals 19 residues. Germline loops: CDR1 GEAIGNYY, CDR2 EKD. This CDR3 reads CACDSIQSWLGDDTDKLIF. The CDR3 DNA reads as TGTGCCTGCGACTCTATACAATCCTGGCTGGGGGATGACACCGATAAACTCATCTTT.

This clone was observed a few times. Only one base separates this from a far larger clonotype, so it likely reflects a read error. Different DNA sequences within this sample yield the same CDR3. The chain carries TRDV2 and TRDJ1; TRDD3 matches 13 bases. This CDR3 region has 21 residues. Germline CDR1 GEAIGNYY, CDR2 EKD. The CDR3 reads CACDNLPGTGGYGRYTDKLIF. In DNA, the CDR3 is TGCGCCTGTGACAACCTTCCCGGTACTGGGGGATACGGCCGGTACACCGATAAACTCATCTTT.

By share, this clone ranks as medium-sized (0.01 to 0.1%). The same CDR3 also results from other DNA sequences found in this sample. The chain employs TRDV3 and TRDJ1; 8 nucleotides match TRDD3. CDR1 TVYSNPD and CDR2 GDNSRS come from the germline V gene (reference sequence). CDR3 length equals 16 residues. The ends lost 2 bases at V and 8 bases at J; junction bases unmatched: 19. Here the CDR3 DNA reads TGTGCCTTTCCTTCTCGGGAGCGGGATACGCAAGACAAACTCATCTTT. Translation gives CAFPSRERDTQDKLIF.

On this clone: TCRdb's listed protein matches a much larger clone and diverges from this DNA's translation at residue 14, likely through a read error; the protein shown comes from the DNA. The J gene is TRDJ1, the V gene TRDV2; D possibly corresponds to TRDD3 (6 bases). CDR1 is GEAIGNYY, CDR2 EKD, per germline. The CDR3 is 16 amino acids. This CDR3 is CACDPLLVGYTDKPIF. CDR3 bases: TGTGCCTGTGACCCCCTCCTAGTCGGATACACCGATAAACCCATCTTT.

This clone was seen more than once but under ten times. A far larger clone is just one base off, so this is likely a read error. The V and J genes are TRDV2 and TRDJ1; D is uncertain. The germline CDR1 and CDR2 sequences are GEAIGNYY and EKD. The CDR3 covers 18 residues. CDR3 coding DNA: TGTGCCCGTGACACCCTGCTGACACCGAATTCATACACCGATAAACTCATCTTT. Translation gives CARDTLLTPNSYTDKLIF.

This clone was counted many times. The chain is built from TRDV2 and TRDJ1; 8 bases are shared with TRDD3. This CDR3 comprises 14 residues. The trim removed 2 bases at V and 4 bases at J, leaving 5 bases unmatched. The V gene's germline CDR1 is GEAIGNYY and CDR2 EKD. CDR3 loop: CACDKLGALDKLIF. CDR3 nucleotide sequence: TGTGCCTGTGACAAACTGGGGGCCCTCGATAAACTCATCTTT.

Within the sample, this clone is medium-sized (0.01 to 0.1%). V usage is TRDV2 and J usage is TRDJ1; TRDD3 agrees at 7 bases. This CDR3 has 15 residues. Germline V gene data show CDR1 as GEAIGNYY and CDR2 as EKD. Trimming cost V 3 bases and J 0 bases; bases outside gene matches: 6. The CDR3 DNA is TGTGCCTGTGACGTACTGGGGCTTTACACCGATAAACTCATCTTT. Translation gives CACDVLGLYTDKLIF.

This clone showed up just a few times. The protein TCRdb lists belongs to a much larger clone and differs from this DNA's translation at residue 11, which points to a read error; the protein shown is made from the DNA. V gene TRDV2 combines with J gene TRDJ1; TRDD3 is a possible D gene (5 bases). CDR3 length: 15 residues. CDR1 is GEAIGNYY and CDR2 is EKD in the germline V gene. The DNA of the CDR3 is TGTGCCTGTGACACCGTCGGGGAGTACACCTATAAACTCATCTTT. This codes for CACDTVGEYTYKLIF.

This clone is termed medium-sized. J is TRDJ1 and V is TRDV2; 12 bases agree with TRDD3. Trimming removed 3 bases from V and 1 base from J; junction bases left unmatched: 14. This CDR3 has 19 residues. Germline lookup yields CDR1 GEAIGNYY and CDR2 EKD. The CDR3 DNA sequence: TGTGCCTGTGACGCTGTACTACTGGGGGATACAGGGTCCACCGATAAACTCATCTTT. This translates into CACDAVLLGDTGSTDKLIF.

This clone is labeled as medium-sized (0.01 to 0.1%). Other DNA sequences of this sample code for an identical CDR3. The V gene is TRDV2, the J gene TRDJ1; 10 bases line up with TRDD3. The V gene's germline CDR1 is GEAIGNYY and CDR2 EKD. The CDR3 extends over 16 amino acids. J gave up 7 bases and V 2 bases, and 12 bases lay outside the gene matches. The CDR3 region has the DNA TGTGCCTGTGACATCTGGGGGATAGGTGAAGGGCCTAAACTCATCTTT. This translates into CACDIWGIGEGPKLIF.

Within the sample, this clone is medium-sized. The chain carries TRDV1 and TRDJ1, with 8 positions matching TRDD2. In germline, CDR1 is TSWWSYY, CDR2 QGS. The CDR3 covers 20 residues. Trimming removed 5 bases from V and 6 bases from J; junction bases left unmatched: 26. This CDR3 is CALGKTLPRGSGTYWNKLIF. CDR3 DNA: TGTGCTCTTGGGAAAACCCTTCCTAGAGGAAGCGGTACGTATTGGAATAAACTCATCTTT.

Relative to its sample, this clone is medium-sized. The chain uses TRDV2 and TRDJ1; D is possibly TRDD3 (5 bases). This CDR3 has 18 amino acids. The germline V and J ends were trimmed by 0 bases and 0 bases, with 19 bases remaining between them. The germline V gene has CDR1 GEAIGNYY and CDR2 EKD. The DNA of the CDR3 is TGTGCCTGTGACACCGTAAGAGGGGGTGGCCCGTACACCGATAAACTCATCTTT. It codes for CACDTVRGGGPYTDKLIF.

This clone was counted between two and nine times. The chain has TRDV2 and TRDJ1, with 9 bases fitting TRDD3. The CDR3 extends over 14 amino acids. V trimming: 2 bases; J trimming: 3 bases; junction bases outside the gene matches: 3. The germline V gene encodes CDR1 GEAIGNYY and CDR2 EKD. The CDR3 reads CACDILGEPDKLIF. The CDR3 nucleotides are TGTGCCTGTGACATACTGGGGGAGCCCGATAAACTCATCTTT.

By proportion, this clone is medium-sized. This chain joins TRDV2 and TRDJ1; 8 nucleotides line up with TRDD3. Germline V gene data show CDR1 as GEAIGNYY and CDR2 as EKD. After removal of 0 bases from V and 0 bases from J, the junction contained 17 bases not matched to a gene. This CDR3 contains 20 residues. DNA of the CDR3: TGTGCCTGTGACACCCTTGCGGGGACCTTACTGGGGGTTGACACCGATAAACTCATCTTT. Amino acid sequence: CACDTLAGTLLGVDTDKLIF.

In the case of this clone: TCRdb lists the protein of a much larger clone for this DNA, which differs at residue 4, so this is likely a read error; the protein given here is translated from the DNA itself. The chain recombines TRDV2 with TRDJ1, with D maybe TRDD3 (6 bases). Trimming left V 5 bases short and J 0 bases short, with 18 bases between. Germline V CDR1 and CDR2: GEAIGNYY, EKD. The CDR3 totals 16 residues. CDR3 DNA sequence: TGTGCCTGTGGTCCGCTGGGGACTGCATACACCGATAAACTCATCTTT. This translates into CACGPLGTAYTDKLIF.

This clone has a count of ten or more. The chain carries TRDV1 and TRDJ1; D is perhaps TRDD2 or TRDD3 (6 bases each). This CDR3 has 19 residues. Between the trimmed V and J ends, which lost 1 base and 0 bases, there was a span of 21 bases. The V gene's germline CDR1 is TSWWSYY and CDR2 QGS. This chain's CDR3 is CALGERSVLRVGDTDKLIF. CDR3 sequence (DNA): TGTGCTCTTGGGGAACGGAGCGTCCTACGGGTGGGGGACACCGATAAACTCATCTTT.

In its sample, this clone was seen many times. The gene calls are TRDV1 and TRDJ1; the match to TRDD3 covers 13 bases. Germline values: CDR1 TSWWSYY, CDR2 QGS. The CDR3 contains 24 residues. With 4 bases clipped from V and 0 bases from J, the junction kept 26 bases outside the gene matches. The CDR3 bases are TGTGCTCTTGGGGTAAGATACCACGTCTCAACTGGGGGATACGCCCGACCGTACACCGATAAACTCATCTTT. It encodes CALGVRYHVSTGGYARPYTDKLIF.

This clone is medium-sized within its sample. The V call is TRDV2, the J call TRDJ1; 9 bases line up with TRDD3. Germline trimming cut 3 bases from V and 0 bases from J; bases unmatched to any gene: 7. This CDR3 has 16 amino acids. Germline V gene sequence: CDR1 GEAIGNYY, CDR2 EKD. CDR3 sequence: CACDPLLGDNTDKLIF. In DNA form, the CDR3 reads TGTGCCTGTGACCCTCTACTGGGGGACAACACCGATAAACTCATCTTT.